Listed here are 13 T cell receptor beta chains from one sample, sequenced in a study of blood T cell repertoires in COVID-19. Method: immunoSEQ multiplex PCR; TCRdb's copy keeps in-frame clones and lacks some. The sample has about 200,000 clones, about 85% seen once. The sample consisted of PBMCs or T cells enriched from blood (not recorded which). The receptor source for this set is a man aged 35 to 55 who had recovered from COVID-19.

This clone was detected a few times. The genes are TRBV19 and TRBJ1-2; D is possibly TRBD1 (5 bases). Germline V lookup: CDR1 LNHDA, CDR2 SQIVND (reference sequence). V gave up 6 bases and J gave up 4 bases, with 15 bases separating them. CDR3 length equals 14 residues. The CDR3 protein is CASSPRQGFYGYTF. The CDR3 DNA sequence: TGTGCCAGTAGCCCAAGGCAGGGATTCTATGGCTACACCTTC.

The rearrangement joins TRBV20-1 to TRBJ2-7; D is possibly TRBD2 (5 bases). Germline CDR1 is DFQATT and CDR2 is SNEGSKA (reference sequence). With 3 bases removed from V and 2 bases from J, the gap between germline ends came to 11 bases. This CDR3 is 13 amino acids long. CDR3 DNA: TGCAGTGCTAGTCCAGCGGATCCCTACGAGCAGTACTTC. This codes for CSASPADPYEQYF.

The rearrangement uses TRBV4-1 and TRBJ1-2; 8 nucleotides match TRBD1. V lost 0 bases and J lost 4; bases outside the gene matches: 16. Germline lookup yields CDR1 MGHRA and CDR2 YSYEKL. The CDR3 extends over 19 amino acids. CDR3 bases: TGCGCCAGCAGCCAAGAAGGACAGGGATCTTCGAAACACGGCTATGGCTACACCTTC. Translated: CASSQEGQGSSKHGYGYTF.

This clone was recorded a few times. V is TRBV19 and J is TRBJ2-2; TRBD1 matches at 7 bases. This CDR3 comprises 17 residues. Trimming removed 7 bases from V and 1 base from J; junction bases left unmatched: 12. The V gene's germline CDR1 is LNHDA and CDR2 SQIVND (reference sequence). Here the CDR3 reads CASTNYRDRKNTGELFF. The CDR3 region has the DNA TGTGCCAGTACCAATTACCGGGACAGAAAGAACACCGGGGAGCTGTTTTTT. Supplemented by reference TRBV19 and TRBJ2-2, the full variable domain reads DGGITQSPKYLFRKEGQNVTLSCEQNLNHDAMYWYRQDPGQGLRLIYYSQIVNDFQKGDIAEGYSVSREKKESFPLTVTSAQKNPTAFYLCASTNYRDRKNTGELFFGEGSRLTVL.

The V gene is TRBV3-1 (or the pseudogene TRBV3-2), the J gene TRBJ2-1, with 9 positions matching TRBD1. With 4 bases clipped from V and 9 bases from J, the junction kept 10 bases outside the gene matches. Germline V lookup: CDR1 LGHDT, CDR2 YNNKEL (reference sequence). There are 15 residues in the CDR3. The CDR3 DNA follows: TGTGCCAGCAGCCCGGGACAGGGTAGAGGTGGTGAGCAGTTCTTC. Translation gives CASSPGQGRGGEQFF.

The CDR3: CATSGSTEAQHF. CDR3 nucleotides: TGTGCCACCAGTGGATCCACCGAGGCTCAGCATTTT. The rearrangement links TRBV24-1 to TRBJ1-5; D not certain. Germline CDR1 and CDR2: KGHDR and SFDVKD. There are 12 residues in the CDR3. Trimming took 5 bases from V and 13 from J, leaving 14 bases between them.

The chain links TRBV7-9 to TRBJ1-2; possible D gene TRBD1, 6 bases. CDR1 and CDR2 (germline): SEHNR, FQNEAQ (reference sequence). V was shortened by 5 bases and J by 6 bases, with 16 bases between the two germline ends. The CDR3 is 14 residues long. This CDR3 reads CASSPTGGHDGYTF. In DNA, the CDR3 is TGTGCCAGCAGCCCCACGGGGGGGCACGATGGCTACACCTTC.

The V call is TRBV6-5, the J call TRBJ2-1; 7 bases match TRBD2. Trimming removed 4 bases from V and 9 bases from J; junction bases left unmatched: 9. CDR1 is MNHEY, CDR2 SVGAGI, per germline. This CDR3 is 14 amino acids long. CDR3 loop: CASSFNEGTTEQFF. For the CDR3, the DNA is TGTGCCAGCAGTTTCAACGAAGGGACTACTGAGCAGTTCTTC.

About this clone: The junction does not match germline at one end; this may be a read error. The chain links TRBV9 to TRBJ1-4; TRBD1 is a possible D gene (6 bases). The length of the CDR3 is 13 residues. Germline V CDR1 and CDR2: SGDLS, YYNGEE. The CDR3 region has the DNA TGTGCCAGCAGCGTAATCTCACAGGGAGCTTTGCATTTT. Its translation: CASSVISQGALHF.

V is TRBV5-6 and J is TRBJ2-7; 7 bases map to TRBD1. Per the germline V gene, CDR1 is SGHDT and CDR2 is YYEEEE. After removal of 5 bases from V and 7 bases from J, the junction contained 6 bases not matched to a gene. The CDR3 is 12 residues long. The CDR3 DNA reads as TGTGCCAGCAGAAAGGGGGCTGGGGAGCAGTACTTC. This translates into CASRKGAGEQYF.

In DNA form, the CDR3 reads TGTGCCATCAGGCGGATCGGGACATTGGGAGACACCATATATTTT. The encoded protein is CAIRRIGTLGDTIYF. J is TRBJ1-3 and V is TRBV10-3, with D maybe TRBD1 (6 bases). Trimming left V 6 bases short and J 8 bases short, with 20 bases between. This CDR3 region has 15 residues. Germline lookup yields CDR1 ENHRY and CDR2 SYGVKD.

V is TRBV28 and J is TRBJ2-1; perhaps TRBD2 as D (5 bases). Germline V gene data show CDR1 as MDHEN and CDR2 as SYDVKM. V was clipped by 5 bases and J by 7 bases, with 18 bases between them. The CDR3 loop spans 15 amino acids. CDR3 residues: CASSIAQFGLNEQFF. The DNA for the CDR3 is TGTGCCAGCAGTATAGCGCAGTTTGGGCTAAATGAGCAGTTCTTC. Variable domain in full (rest from reference TRBV28 and TRBJ2-1): DVKVTQSSRYLVKRTGEKVFLECVQDMDHENMFWYRQDPGLGLRLIYFSYDVKMKEKGDIPEGYSVSREKKERFSLILESASTNQTSMYLCASSIAQFGLNEQFFGPGTRLTVL.

The V call is TRBV5-1, the J call TRBJ1-1; 7 bases are a match to TRBD1. Germline V gene data show CDR1 as SGHRS and CDR2 as YFSETQ. The CDR3 length is 14 residues. The V segment lost 2 bases and the J segment 1 base; nucleotides outside the gene matches: 2. The CDR3 nucleotides read TGCGCCAGCAGCTTACAGGGGTCGAACACTGAAGCTTTCTTT. Translation: CASSLQGSNTEAFF.